What follows describes a single T cell receptor (beta chain). The target antigen is unknown. This CDR3 region has 14 residues. V lost 4 bases, J lost 0 bases, and 8 bases lay in between. Germline V gives CDR1 SGHTS, CDR2 YDEGEE. Generated by immunoSEQ multiplex PCR, the TCRdb table keeps only in-frame clones and is missing some. The table shows roughly 49,000 clones, with about 94% occurring only once. This entry comes from a study of cytomegalovirus exposure and HLA in healthy donors. Whole-study results and caveats: A few CMV-associated chains proved CMV antigen-specific in vitro. Per published reports, the classifier diagnosed cytomegalovirus status with high specificity and sensitivity.

The sequence was collected from a woman between 18 and 29 years old in good health and CMV-seropositive. Material: PBMCs. V and J are TRBV5-8 and TRBJ2-1; D remains unclear. The chain's CDR3 is CASSPEASYNEQFF. The CDR3 region has the DNA TGTGCCAGCAGCCCCGAGGCCTCCTACAATGAGCAGTTCTTC.